The 23 T cell receptor beta chains below all came from one sample that was sequenced in a study of T cells in Graves' hyperthyroidism and ophthalmopathy. Authors of the study amplified TCR beta CDR3 regions from RNA transcripts. HTBI primers were used for first-round RT-PCR of the TCR CDR3. From the multiplex PCR reads, TCRdb called clonotypes with MiXCR, one entry per CDR3 protein. The profile covers 400,000 to 600,000 distinct CDR3 sequences, with 20% to 25% appearing a single time and roughly 29% taken by the ten largest. Sequencing input: blood. The receptors here all came from a man aged 18 to 30 with Graves' hyperthyroidism.

The table lists this clonotype with many counts. The chain employs TRBV12-3 or TRBV12-4 and TRBJ2-7, with D maybe TRBD2 (5 bases). The CDR3 totals 13 residues. V was shortened by 10 bases and J by 0 bases, with 13 bases between the two germline ends. The CDR3 loop is CAIVGVSSYEQYF. CDR3 bases: TGTGCCATAGTCGGGGTGAGCTCCTACGAGCAGTACTTC.

This clonotype came up many times. This chain uses TRBV9 with TRBJ2-3; TRBD2 is a possible D gene (6 bases). The germline gives CDR1 SGDLS, CDR2 YYNGEE. Trimming took off 0 bases at V and 2 bases at J, with 13 bases between the two ends. The CDR3 is 16 residues long. CDR3 sequence: CASSVGGGAVTDTQYF. Written as DNA, the CDR3 is TGTGCCAGCAGCGTAGGTGGCGGGGCCGTCACAGATACGCAGTATTTT.

This clonotype has at least ten counts. The chain couples TRBV28 to TRBJ2-7; TRBD1 matches 9 bases. V was pared by 4 bases and J by 2 bases, with 6 bases of the junction left unmatched. Germline V gene sequence: CDR1 MDHEN, CDR2 SYDVKM. The CDR3 is 15 residues long. CDR3 in amino acids: CASSSPGQGAYEQYF. For the CDR3, the DNA is TGTGCCAGCAGTTCCCCGGGACAGGGAGCCTACGAGCAGTACTTC.

This clonotype was observed many times. This chain connects TRBV12-3 or TRBV12-4 to TRBJ1-5, with 10 positions matching TRBD1. The CDR3 is 15 residues long. The junction had 6 bases not matched to a gene; V was cut back by 6 bases and J by 4 bases. The CDR3 reads CASRGGQGPNQPQHF. Written as DNA, the CDR3 is TGTGCCAGCAGGGGGGGACAGGGGCCTAATCAGCCCCAGCATTTT.

This chain links TRBV12-3 or TRBV12-4 with TRBJ2-5; maybe TRBD2 (5 bases). Trimming took 5 bases from V and 0 from J, leaving 10 bases between them. This CDR3 has 14 residues. CDR3: CASSAGEYQETQYF. CDR3 in DNA: TGTGCCAGCAGTGCTGGGGAGTACCAAGAGACCCAGTACTTC.

This clonotype was detected ten times or more. This chain links TRBV28 with TRBJ1-3; no firm D call. The CDR3 consists of 15 residues. Germline values: CDR1 MDHEN, CDR2 SYDVKM. Trimming shortened V by 3 bases and J by 0 bases, and 9 bases separated the two germline ends. CDR3 region: CASSFGRSSGNTIYF. The CDR3 region has the DNA TGTGCCAGCAGTTTCGGGCGGTCCTCTGGAAACACCATATATTTT.

This clonotype was detected many times. This chain uses TRBV6-1 with TRBJ1-5; tentatively, D is TRBD1 (5 bases). Germline-derived CDR1 and CDR2 are MNHNS and SASEGT. Trimming shortened V by 2 bases and J by 5 bases, and 10 bases separated the two germline ends. The CDR3 is 14 residues long. CDR3 protein: CASSELGTYQPQHF. CDR3 in DNA: TGTGCCAGCAGTGAACTAGGGACCTATCAGCCCCAGCATTTT.

The chain has TRBV11-2 and TRBJ2-2; 7 bases are a match to TRBD1. The V and J ends lost 2 bases and 3 bases, in that order; junction bases with no gene match: 3. This CDR3 region has 15 residues. Germline CDR1 is SGHAT and CDR2 is FQNNGV. The DNA for the CDR3 is TGTGCCAGCAGCTTAAGGGGGCCATACACCGGGGAGCTGTTTTTT. The encoded protein is CASSLRGPYTGELFF.

This clonotype occurred many times. The chain combines TRBV27 with TRBJ2-2, with a possible D match to TRBD2 (6 bases). V was trimmed by 4 bases and J by 4 bases, leaving 13 bases between them. The CDR3 is 15 amino acids. Germline V gives CDR1 MNHEY, CDR2 SMNVEV (reference sequence). Written as DNA, the CDR3 is TGTGCCAGCAGTTCCAACCGGGGAGGCACCGGGGAGCTGTTTTTT. Translation gives CASSSNRGGTGELFF.

A single count supports this clonotype. A junction end diverges from the germline sequence, so it may reflect a read error. The chain is built from TRBV4-1 and TRBJ1-1; possibly TRBD1 for D (6 bases). The CDR3 length is 15 residues. Germline CDR1 is MGHRA and CDR2 is YSYEKL. The CDR3 loop is CASIQGGRGNTEAFF. CDR3 sequence (DNA): TGCGCCAGCATCCAAGGCGGCAGGGGGAACACTGAAGCTTTCTTT.

This clonotype was counted at least ten times. The rearrangement uses TRBV28 and TRBJ2-7, with 7 nucleotides matching TRBD2. Trimming took 7 bases from V and 6 from J; bases not matched to a gene: 9. Germline V gene data show CDR1 as MDHEN and CDR2 as SYDVKM. This CDR3 has 13 amino acids. CDR3 DNA sequence: TGTGCCAGCACCCCTGGGGAGCGGGGCGAGCAGTACTTC. It is translated as CASTPGERGEQYF.

This clonotype was counted many times. This sequence joins TRBV7-9 and TRBJ2-5; D uncertain. The CDR3 totals 15 residues. Trimming took off 4 bases at V and 2 bases at J, with 14 bases between the two ends. Germline values: CDR1 SEHNR, CDR2 FQNEAQ (reference sequence). The CDR3 spells CASSSLGLLQETQYF. In nucleotides, the CDR3 is TGTGCCAGCAGCTCACTCGGGTTATTACAAGAGACCCAGTACTTC. Combining the CDR3 with reference TRBV7-9 and TRBJ2-5 gives the whole variable domain DTGVSQNPRHKITKRGQNVTFRCDPISEHNRLYWYRQTLGQGPEFLTYFQNEAQLEKSRLLSDRFSAERPKGSFSTLEIQRTEQGDSAMYLCASSSLGLLQETQYFGPGTRLLVL.

This clonotype was counted ten times or more. The rearrangement links TRBV29-1 to TRBJ2-2; D gene ambiguous. This CDR3 has 12 amino acids. In germline, CDR1 is SQVTM, CDR2 ANQGSEA. Trimming took 6 bases from V and 7 from J, leaving 12 bases between them. The CDR3 DNA reads TGCAGCGTGCTTCTAGGTATCGGGGAGCTGTTTTTT. Protein: CSVLLGIGELFF.

This clonotype was detected ten times or more. The genes are TRBV10-3 and TRBJ1-1; possibly TRBD1 for D (6 bases). With 6 bases removed from V and 3 bases from J, the gap between germline ends came to 14 bases. The germline V gene encodes CDR1 ENHRY and CDR2 SYGVKD. This CDR3 spans 14 amino acids. CDR3 region: CAIRAQGLHTEAFF. Here the CDR3 DNA reads TGTGCCATCAGAGCACAGGGTCTCCACACTGAAGCTTTCTTT.

This clonotype occurred a few times. This chain uses TRBV4-1 with TRBJ2-7; 7 nucleotides line up with TRBD1. Germline V gene sequence: CDR1 MGHRA, CDR2 YSYEKL. The CDR3 consists of 15 residues. With V trimmed by 0 bases and J by 6 bases, 8 bases remained unmatched. This CDR3 is CASSQEGGGWGEQYF. The CDR3 DNA follows: TGCGCCAGCAGCCAAGAAGGGGGCGGATGGGGCGAGCAGTACTTC.

V is TRBV7-8 and J is TRBJ2-7; 9 nucleotides line up with TRBD2. The V gene's germline CDR1 is SGHVS and CDR2 FQNEAQ. There are 17 residues in the CDR3. V lost 0 bases and J lost 0; bases outside the gene matches: 6. CDR3 DNA sequence: TGTGCCAGCAGCTTAGCAGCGGGGGGATCAAGCTCCTACGAGCAGTACTTC. As protein: CASSLAAGGSSSYEQYF.

The chain recombines TRBV12-3 or TRBV12-4 with TRBJ1-2, with a possible D match to TRBD1 (6 bases). CDR3 length: 15 amino acids. V was clipped by 3 bases and J by 5 bases, with 16 bases between them. This CDR3 reads CASSFGREGTYGYTF. The CDR3 nucleotides read TGTGCCAGCAGTTTCGGTCGAGAGGGGACATATGGCTACACCTTC.

This clonotype has ten or more counts. The gene calls are TRBV5-6 and TRBJ1-1; D remains ambiguous. The germline V and J ends were trimmed by 5 bases and 3 bases, with 11 bases remaining between them. Germline assignment: CDR1 SGHDT and CDR2 YYEEEE. The CDR3 sequence is 13 residues long. The DNA of the CDR3 is TGTGCCAGCAGACTTAAGTTCTACACTGAAGCTTTCTTT. Translating it yields CASRLKFYTEAFF.

This clonotype was seen only a few times. This sequence joins TRBV27 and TRBJ2-4, with D possibly matching TRBD2 (7 bases). Germline-derived CDR1 and CDR2 are MNHEY and SMNVEV (reference sequence). V lost 8 bases to trimming and J lost 2 bases, with 22 bases between them. The CDR3 is made up of 17 amino acids. CDR3 amino acids: CASRSGGRPLTKNIQYF. In DNA form, the CDR3 reads TGTGCCAGCCGTTCGGGGGGCAGGCCGCTGACCAAAAACATTCAGTACTTC.

This clonotype was recorded many times. One end of the junction fails to match germline, which may point to a read error. The chain couples TRBV6-2 or TRBV6-3 to TRBJ1-3; D might be TRBD1 (5 bases). Germline lookup yields CDR1 MNHEY and CDR2 SVGEGT. CDR3 length: 17 amino acids. Here the CDR3 reads CASSYGTHPHSGDTIYF. For the CDR3, the DNA is TGTGCCAGCAGTTATGGGACTCACCCGCACTCTGGAGACACCATATATTTT.

This chain connects TRBV5-1 to TRBJ1-2; D remains ambiguous. The V end was cut by 5 bases, the J end by 8 bases, with 25 bases between. CDR1 SGHRS and CDR2 YFSETQ come from the germline V gene. This CDR3 comprises 16 residues. The CDR3 loop is CASSSLGGALDVGYTF. The CDR3 DNA follows: TGCGCCAGCAGTTCGCTTGGAGGAGCCCTGGACGTGGGCTACACCTTC. Full variable domain (missing parts from reference TRBV5-1 and TRBJ1-2): KAGVTQTPRYLIKTRGQQVTLSCSPISGHRSVSWYQQTPGQGLQFLFEYFSETQRNKGNFPGRFSGRQFSNSRSEMNVSTLELGDSALYLCASSSLGGALDVGYTFGSGTRLTVV.

Only a few counts were recorded for this clonotype. This chain uses TRBV24-1 with TRBJ2-2; the match to TRBD1 covers 7 bases. Trimming took 3 bases from V and 3 from J; bases not matched to a gene: 0. Germline CDR1 is KGHDR and CDR2 is SFDVKD. The CDR3 totals 14 residues. This CDR3 is CATSDDRDTGELFF. The CDR3, as DNA: TGTGCCACCAGTGATGACAGGGACACCGGGGAGCTGTTTTTT.

This clonotype occurred many times. This chain connects TRBV12-3 or TRBV12-4 to TRBJ2-2, with 7 bases matching TRBD1. Trimming cost V 3 bases and J 0 bases; bases outside gene matches: 4. The CDR3 is 16 residues long. For the CDR3, the DNA is TGTGCCAGCAGTTTGTTGGGACAGCCGAACACCGGGGAGCTGTTTTTT. Protein product: CASSLLGQPNTGELFF.